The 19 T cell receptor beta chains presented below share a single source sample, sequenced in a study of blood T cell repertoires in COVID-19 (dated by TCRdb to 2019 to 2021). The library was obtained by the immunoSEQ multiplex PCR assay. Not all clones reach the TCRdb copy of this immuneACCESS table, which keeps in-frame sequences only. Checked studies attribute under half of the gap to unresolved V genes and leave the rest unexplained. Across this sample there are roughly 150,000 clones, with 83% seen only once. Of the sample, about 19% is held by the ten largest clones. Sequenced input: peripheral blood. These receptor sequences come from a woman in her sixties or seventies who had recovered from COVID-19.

The DNA of the CDR3 is TGTGCCAGCACCTTCCGGAGGGGGCATGAGCAGTACTTC. Protein product: CASTFRRGHEQYF. The chain couples TRBV12-3 or TRBV12-4 to TRBJ2-7, with TRBD1 as a possible D gene (7 bases). The V gene lost 7 bases and the J gene lost 7 bases, with 17 bases spanning the gap. This CDR3 has 13 amino acids.

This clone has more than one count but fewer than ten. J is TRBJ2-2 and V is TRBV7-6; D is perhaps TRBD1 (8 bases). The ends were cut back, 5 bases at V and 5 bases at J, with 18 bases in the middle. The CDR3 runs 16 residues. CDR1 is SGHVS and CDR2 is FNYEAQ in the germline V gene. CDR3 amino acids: CASSVRQGRGTGELFF. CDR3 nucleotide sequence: TGTGCCAGCAGCGTCCGACAGGGGCGGGGGACCGGGGAGCTGTTTTTT.

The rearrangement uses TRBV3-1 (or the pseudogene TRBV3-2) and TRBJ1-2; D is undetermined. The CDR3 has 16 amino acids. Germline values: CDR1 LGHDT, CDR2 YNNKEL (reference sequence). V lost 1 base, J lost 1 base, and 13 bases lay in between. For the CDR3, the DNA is TGTGCCAGCAGCCAAGTAGGCCGGGCGGGTAACTATGGCTACACCTTC. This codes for CASSQVGRAGNYGYTF.

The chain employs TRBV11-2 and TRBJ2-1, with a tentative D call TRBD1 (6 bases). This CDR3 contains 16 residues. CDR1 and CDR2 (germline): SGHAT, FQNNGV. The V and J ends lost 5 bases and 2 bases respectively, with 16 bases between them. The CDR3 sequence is CASSPPEGTPYNEQFF. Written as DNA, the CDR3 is TGTGCCAGCAGCCCCCCCGAGGGGACACCCTACAATGAGCAGTTCTTC.

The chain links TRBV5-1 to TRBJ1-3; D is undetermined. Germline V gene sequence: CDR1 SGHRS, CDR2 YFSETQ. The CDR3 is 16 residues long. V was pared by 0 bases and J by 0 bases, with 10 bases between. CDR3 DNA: TGCGCCAGCAGCTTGGGGGCCAGCCACTCTGGAAACACCATATATTTT. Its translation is CASSLGASHSGNTIYF.

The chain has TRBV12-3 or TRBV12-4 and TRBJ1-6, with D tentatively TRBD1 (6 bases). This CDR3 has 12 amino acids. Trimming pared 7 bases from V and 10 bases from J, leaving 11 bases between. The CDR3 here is CASTKGVSPLHF. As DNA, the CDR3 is TGTGCCAGCACCAAGGGGGTGTCACCCCTCCACTTT.

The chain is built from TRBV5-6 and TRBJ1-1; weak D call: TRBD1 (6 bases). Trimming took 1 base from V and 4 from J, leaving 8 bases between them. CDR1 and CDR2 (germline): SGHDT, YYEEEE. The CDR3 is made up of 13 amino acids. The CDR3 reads CASSLRGGTEAFF. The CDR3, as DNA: TGTGCCAGCAGCTTGAGGGGGGGCACTGAAGCTTTCTTT.

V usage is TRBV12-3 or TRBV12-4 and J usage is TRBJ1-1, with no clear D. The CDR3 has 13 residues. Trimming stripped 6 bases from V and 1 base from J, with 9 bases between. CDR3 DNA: TGTGCCAGCAGACGGGCGGGGAACACTGAAGCTTTCTTT. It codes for CASRRAGNTEAFF.

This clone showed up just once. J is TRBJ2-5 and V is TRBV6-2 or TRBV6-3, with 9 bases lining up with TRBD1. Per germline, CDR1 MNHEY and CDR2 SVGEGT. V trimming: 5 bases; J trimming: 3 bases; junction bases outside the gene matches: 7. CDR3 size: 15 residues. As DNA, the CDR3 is TGTGCCAGCAGTCCGTCCCGGGACAGGGAAGAGACCCAGTACTTC. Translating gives CASSPSRDREETQYF.

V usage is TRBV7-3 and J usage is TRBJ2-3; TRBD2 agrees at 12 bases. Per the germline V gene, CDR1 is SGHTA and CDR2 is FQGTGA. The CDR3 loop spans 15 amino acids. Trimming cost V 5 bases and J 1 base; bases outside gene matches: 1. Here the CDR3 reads CASSLAGGRTDTQYF. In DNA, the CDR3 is TGTGCCAGCAGCCTAGCGGGGGGGCGCACAGATACGCAGTATTTT.

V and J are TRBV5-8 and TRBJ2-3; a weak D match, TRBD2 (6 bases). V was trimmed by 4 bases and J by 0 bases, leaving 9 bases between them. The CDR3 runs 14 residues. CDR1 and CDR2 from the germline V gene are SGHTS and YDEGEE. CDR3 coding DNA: TGTGCCAGCAGCCTAGCGCCTAGCACAGATACGCAGTATTTT. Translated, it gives CASSLAPSTDTQYF.

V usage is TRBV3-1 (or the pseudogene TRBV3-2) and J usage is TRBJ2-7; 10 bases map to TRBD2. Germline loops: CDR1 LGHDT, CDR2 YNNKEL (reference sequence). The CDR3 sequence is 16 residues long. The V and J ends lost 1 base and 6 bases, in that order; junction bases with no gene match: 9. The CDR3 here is CASSQGGAGGPGEQYF. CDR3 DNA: TGTGCCAGCAGCCAAGGGGGAGCGGGAGGGCCGGGCGAGCAGTACTTC.

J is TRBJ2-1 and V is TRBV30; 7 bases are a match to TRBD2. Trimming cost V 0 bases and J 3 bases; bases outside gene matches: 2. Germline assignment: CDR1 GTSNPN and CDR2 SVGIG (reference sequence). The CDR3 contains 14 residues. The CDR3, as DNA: TGTGCCTGGAGTGTGTCTAGCGGCTACAATGAGCAGTTCTTC. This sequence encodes CAWSVSSGYNEQFF. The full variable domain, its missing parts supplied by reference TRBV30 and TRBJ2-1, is SQTIHQWPATLVQPVGSPLSLECTVEGTSNPNLYWYRQAAGRGLQLLFYSVGIGQISSEVPQNLSASRPQDRQFILSSKKLLLSDSGFYLCAWSVSSGYNEQFFGPGTRLTVL.

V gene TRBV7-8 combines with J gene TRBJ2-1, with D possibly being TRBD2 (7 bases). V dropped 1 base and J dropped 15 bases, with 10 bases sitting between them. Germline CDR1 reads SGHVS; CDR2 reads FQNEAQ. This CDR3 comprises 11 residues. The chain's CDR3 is CASSLGGGGFF. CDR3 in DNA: TGTGCCAGCAGCTTAGGAGGGGGGGGGTTCTTC.

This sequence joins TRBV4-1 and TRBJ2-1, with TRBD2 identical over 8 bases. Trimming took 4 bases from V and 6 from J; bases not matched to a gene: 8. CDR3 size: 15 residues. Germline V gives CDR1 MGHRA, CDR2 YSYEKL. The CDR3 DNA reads TGCGCCAGCAGCCCGGGACTAGTCGGGGTCAATGAGCAGTTCTTC. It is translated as CASSPGLVGVNEQFF.

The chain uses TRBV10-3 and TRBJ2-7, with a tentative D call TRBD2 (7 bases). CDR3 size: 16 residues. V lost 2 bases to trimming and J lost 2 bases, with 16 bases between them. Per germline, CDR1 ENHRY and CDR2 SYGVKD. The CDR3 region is CAISEPQGGGTYEQYF. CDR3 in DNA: TGTGCCATCAGTGAGCCCCAAGGGGGGGGGACCTACGAGCAGTACTTC.

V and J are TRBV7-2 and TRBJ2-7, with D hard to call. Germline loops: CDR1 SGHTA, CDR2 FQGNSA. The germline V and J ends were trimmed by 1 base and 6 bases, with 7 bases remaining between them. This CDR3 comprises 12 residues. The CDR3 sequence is CASSLVPGEQYF. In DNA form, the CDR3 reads TGTGCCAGCAGCTTAGTCCCGGGCGAGCAGTACTTC.

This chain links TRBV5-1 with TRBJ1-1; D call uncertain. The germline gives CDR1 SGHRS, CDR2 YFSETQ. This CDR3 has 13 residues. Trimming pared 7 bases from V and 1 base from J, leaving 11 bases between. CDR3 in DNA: TGCGCCAGCGGGGAGGGTTGGAACACTGAAGCTTTCTTT. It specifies CASGEGWNTEAFF.

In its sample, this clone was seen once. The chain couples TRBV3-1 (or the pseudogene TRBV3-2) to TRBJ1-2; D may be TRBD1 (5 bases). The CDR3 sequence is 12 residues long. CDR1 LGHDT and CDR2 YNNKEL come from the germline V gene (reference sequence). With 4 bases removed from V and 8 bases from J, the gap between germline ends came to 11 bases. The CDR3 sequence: CASSPQGAGYTF. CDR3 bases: TGTGCCAGCAGCCCCCAAGGGGCGGGCTACACCTTC.